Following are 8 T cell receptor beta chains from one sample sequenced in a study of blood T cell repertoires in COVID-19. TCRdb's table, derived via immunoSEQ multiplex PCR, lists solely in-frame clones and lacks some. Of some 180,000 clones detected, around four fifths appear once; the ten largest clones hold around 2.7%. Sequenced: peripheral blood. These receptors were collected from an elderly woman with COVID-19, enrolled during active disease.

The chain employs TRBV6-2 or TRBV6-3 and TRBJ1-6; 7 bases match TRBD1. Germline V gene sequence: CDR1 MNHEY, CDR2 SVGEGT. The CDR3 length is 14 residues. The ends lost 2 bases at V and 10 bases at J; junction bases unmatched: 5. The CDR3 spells CASSYEGGGSPLHF. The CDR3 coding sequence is TGTGCCAGCAGTTACGAAGGGGGCGGCTCACCCCTCCACTTT.

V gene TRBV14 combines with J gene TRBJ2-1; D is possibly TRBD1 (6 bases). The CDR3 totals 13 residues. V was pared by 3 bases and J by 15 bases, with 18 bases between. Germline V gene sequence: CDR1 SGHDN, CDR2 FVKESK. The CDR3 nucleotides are TGTGCCAGCAGCCATAGTCAGGGGTTCTTGCCGTTCTTC. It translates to CASSHSQGFLPFF. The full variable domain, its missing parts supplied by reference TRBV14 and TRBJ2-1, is EAGVTQFPSHSVIEKGQTVTLRCDPISGHDNLYWYRRVMGKEIKFLLHFVKESKQDESGMPNNRFLAERTGGTYSTLKVQPAELEDSGVYFCASSHSQGFLPFFGPGTRLTVL.

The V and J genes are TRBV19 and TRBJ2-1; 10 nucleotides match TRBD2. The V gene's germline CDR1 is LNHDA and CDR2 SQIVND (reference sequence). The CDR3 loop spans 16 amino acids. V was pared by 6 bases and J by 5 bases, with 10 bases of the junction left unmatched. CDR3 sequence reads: CASRLLRTSGDNEQFF. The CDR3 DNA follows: TGTGCCAGTAGACTCTTGAGGACTAGCGGCGACAATGAGCAGTTCTTC.

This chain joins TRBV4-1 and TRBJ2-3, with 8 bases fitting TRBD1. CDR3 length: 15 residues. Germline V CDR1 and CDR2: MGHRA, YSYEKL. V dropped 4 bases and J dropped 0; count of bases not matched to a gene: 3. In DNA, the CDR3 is TGCGCCAGCAGCCGCGGGACAGGTAGCACAGATACGCAGTATTTT. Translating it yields CASSRGTGSTDTQYF.

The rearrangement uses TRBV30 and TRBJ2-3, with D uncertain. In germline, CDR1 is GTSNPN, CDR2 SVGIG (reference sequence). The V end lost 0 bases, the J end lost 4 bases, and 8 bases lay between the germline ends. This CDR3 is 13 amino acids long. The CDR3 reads CAWSVARSDTQYF. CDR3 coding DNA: TGTGCCTGGAGTGTTGCCAGATCAGATACGCAGTATTTT.

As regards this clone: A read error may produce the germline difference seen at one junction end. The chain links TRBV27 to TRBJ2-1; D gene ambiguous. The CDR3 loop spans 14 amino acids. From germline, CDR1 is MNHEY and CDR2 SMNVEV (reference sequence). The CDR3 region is CASSLSSGSPLGFF. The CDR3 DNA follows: TGTGCCAGCAGTCTATCCTCCGGGTCCCCCCTTGGGTTCTTC.

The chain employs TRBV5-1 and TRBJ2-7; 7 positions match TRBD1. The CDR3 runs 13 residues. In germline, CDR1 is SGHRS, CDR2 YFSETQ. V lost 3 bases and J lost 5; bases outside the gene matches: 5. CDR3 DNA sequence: TGCGCCAGCAGCTCACAGGGGTTCAACGAGCAGTACTTC. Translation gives CASSSQGFNEQYF.

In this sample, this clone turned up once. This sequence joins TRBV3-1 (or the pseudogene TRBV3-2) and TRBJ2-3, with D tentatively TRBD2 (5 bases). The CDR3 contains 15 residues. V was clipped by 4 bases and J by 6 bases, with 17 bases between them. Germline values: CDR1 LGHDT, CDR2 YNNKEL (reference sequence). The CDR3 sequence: CASSPPGSVSDTQYF. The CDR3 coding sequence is TGTGCCAGCAGCCCCCCGGGGAGCGTTAGTGATACGCAGTATTTT.